This is a list of T cell receptor beta chains from one sample in a study of T cells after yellow fever vaccination. TCRdb fed the 5' RACE reads into MiXCR, producing one record per CDR3 protein. This sample has hundreds of thousands of distinct CDR3 sequences, with more than 9% found just once. Sequenced here: PBMCs, sampled on the day of the yellow fever booster vaccination. The receptor set was obtained from a young man who received the YFV17D yellow fever vaccine. Each CDR3 is given with its conserved first and last residue. A D gene is named only where the DNA matches it firmly. Rows give clone size only sometimes, using once, few, many, or a class for an expanded clone.

CAISERGNTGELFF TGTGCCATCAGTGAGAGGGGGAACACCGGGGAGCTGTTTTTT 14 few - TRBJ2-2 TRBV10-3
CSVVRPQEGTEAFF TGCAGCGTTGTAAGACCTCAGGAGGGGACCGAAGCTTTCTTT 14 few - TRBJ1-1 TRBV29-1
CASSEGWVEQFF TGCGCCAGCAGTGAGGGGTGGGTTGAGCAGTTCTTC 12 few - TRBJ2-1 TRBV10-2
CATSQDRGGTDTQYF TGTGCCACCAGCCAGGACAGGGGCGGCACAGATACGCAGTATTTT 15 many TRBD1 TRBJ2-3 TRBV15
CASSLYASREVDEQFF TGTGCCAGCAGCTTATATGCATCCAGGGAGGTGGATGAGCAGTTCTTC 16 few - TRBJ2-1 TRBV7-8
CASSLDRSPETQYF TGTGCCAGCAGCTTAGATCGGAGTCCGGAGACCCAGTACTTC 14 few - TRBJ2-5 TRBV7-2
CASSSTTGDNEQFF TGTGCCAGCAGCTCGACCACCGGGGACAATGAGCAGTTCTTC 14 - - TRBJ2-1 TRBV7-2
CASSLATTGTGPRQFF TGTGCCAGCAGCTTAGCAACTACCGGGACAGGACCGCGGCAGTTCTTC 16 - TRBD1 TRBJ2-1 TRBV7-6
CSVEATRDEKLFF TGCAGCGTTGAGGCCACCCGGGATGAAAAACTGTTTTTT 13 few - TRBJ1-4 TRBV29-1
CATSREMGGFTYEQYF TGTGCCACCAGCAGAGAGATGGGGGGATTTACCTACGAGCAGTACTTC 16 - - TRBJ2-7 TRBV15
CSVGGDQETQYF TGCAGTGTCGGGGGCGACCAAGAGACCCAGTACTTC 12 few - TRBJ2-5 TRBV20-1
CATSRATGYDYTF TGTGCCACCAGCAGAGCCACGGGATACGACTACACCTTC 13 few - TRBJ1-2 TRBV15
CASSSGRFYEQYF TGTGCCAGTTCTAGCGGGAGATTCTACGAGCAGTACTTC 13 - TRBD2 TRBJ2-7 TRBV19
CASIRPGHTDTQYF TGTGCCAGCATACGACCTGGACACACAGATACGCAGTATTTT 14 - - TRBJ2-3 TRBV2
CASSLLAGGPYFF TGCGCCAGCAGCTTATTAGCGGGAGGGCCGTATTTCTTC 13 - TRBD2 TRBJ2-1 TRBV5-1
CASSPQGGGTDTQYF TGTGCCAGCAGTCCCCAAGGGGGCGGCACAGATACGCAGTATTTT 15 - TRBD1 TRBJ2-3 TRBV28
CASSYSPGAGPAYEQYF TGTGCCAGCAGTTACTCGCCGGGCGCGGGACCCGCCTACGAGCAGTACTTC 17 - - TRBJ2-7 TRBV6-5
CASSLTSNPETQYF TGCGCCAGCAGCTTAACTAGCAATCCGGAGACCCAGTACTTC 14 few - TRBJ2-5 TRBV5-1
CASSVTPLTDTQYF TGTGCCAGCAGCGTAACCCCCCTCACAGATACGCAGTATTTT 14 many - TRBJ2-3 TRBV9
CATSRDSGSSYNEQFF TGTGCCACCAGCAGAGATAGCGGGAGCTCCTACAATGAGCAGTTCTTC 16 few TRBD2 TRBJ2-1 TRBV15